The rows below give T cell receptor beta chains drawn from one sample of a study of shared T cell receptors in the human thymus. The data were produced by immunoSEQ multiplex PCR, yet TCRdb's version contains in-frame clones alone and is incomplete. The sample holds around 730,000 clones; 80% to 90% are singletons and the top ten take 0.0095% to 0.013%. These data also featured in a second study, about human thymus T cells.

Sequenced sample: thymocytes. These receptors originate from a girl under three years old with a congenital heart defect. The CDR3 runs from the conserved cysteine through the conserved F or W. A D gene is named only where the DNA matches it firmly. Size is stated for part of the rows, as once, few or many counts, or as a class when the clone is expanded.

d_call j_call clone_size v_call cdr3_length cdr3_aa cdr3_nt
TRBD1 TRBJ1-2 few TRBV27 17 CASSHLRTGLSNYGYTF TGTGCCAGCAGTCACCTGAGGACAGGATTGTCTAACTATGGCTACACCTTC
TRBD2 TRBJ2-7 - TRBV5-1 17 CASSLDHYTSGEYEQYF TGCGCCAGCAGCTTGGACCACTATACTAGCGGGGAGTACGAGCAGTACTTC
- TRBJ1-1 - TRBV19 14 CASSVRTRNTEAFF TGTGCCAGTAGTGTCCGGACAAGGAACACTGAAGCTTTCTTT
- TRBJ2-2 - TRBV4-3 19 CASSQAPILTGPNTGELFF TGCGCCAGCAGCCAAGCTCCTATTTTGACAGGACCGAACACCGGGGAGCTGTTTTTT
- TRBJ1-1 - TRBV5-4 12 CAIQPSDTEAFF TGTGCCATACAGCCTTCGGACACTGAAGCTTTCTTT
TRBD1 TRBJ2-1 - TRBV6-5 16 CASRYRGASSYNEQFF TGTGCCAGCAGGTACAGGGGCGCCAGCTCCTACAATGAGCAGTTCTTC
- TRBJ1-3 few TRBV5-1 13 CASRAGFGNTIYF TGCGCCAGCAGAGCAGGGTTCGGAAACACCATATATTTT
- TRBJ1-2 - TRBV27 13 CASSPWATSGYTF TGTGCCAGCAGTCCCTGGGCGACAAGCGGCTACACCTTC
- TRBJ2-7 - TRBV10-1 13 CASAPQGPGEQYF TGCGCCAGTGCTCCACAGGGTCCTGGTGAGCAGTACTTC
TRBD1 TRBJ1-2 - TRBV15 15 CATSRSTGSYYGYTF TGTGCCACCAGCAGGTCGACAGGGAGTTACTATGGCTACACCTTC
TRBD1 TRBJ2-7 - TRBV27 16 CASSYSLTGGTYEQYF TGTGCCAGCAGTTACTCCCTTACAGGGGGAACCTACGAGCAGTACTTC
TRBD1 TRBJ1-2 - TRBV29-1 13 CSVKTGASVLCTF TGCAGCGTCAAGACAGGGGCTTCAGTTTTATGCACCTTC
TRBD2 TRBJ2-6 - TRBV5-1 17 CASWREGRASGANVLTF TGCGCCAGCTGGCGGGAGGGCCGGGCCTCTGGGGCCAACGTCCTGACTTTC
- TRBJ2-7 - TRBV19 14 CASSGGTVTSEQYF TGTGCCAGTAGTGGAGGGACGGTCACCAGCGAGCAGTACTTC
- TRBJ2-1 - TRBV27 12 CASSRSLDEQFF TGTGCCAGCAGCCGAAGTCTAGATGAGCAGTTCTTC
- TRBJ2-3 - TRBV28 14 CASSFRLGTDTQYF TGTGCCAGCAGTTTCCGACTAGGAACAGATACGCAGTATTTT
TRBD1 TRBJ1-6 - TRBV28 21 CASSPHRGDRLGISYNSPLHF TGTGCCAGCAGCCCCCACAGGGGGGACAGGCTAGGAATCTCCTATAATTCACCCCTCCACTTT
TRBD1 TRBJ1-2 - TRBV28 16 CASSSHRGRLAGGYTF TGTGCCAGCAGTTCTCACAGGGGGCGCTTAGCTGGTGGCTACACCTTC
TRBD1 TRBJ2-3 - TRBV7-2 19 CASSSLGGSGPNNTDTQYF TGTGCCAGCAGCTCCTTAGGGGGCTCCGGGCCGAACAACACAGATACGCAGTATTTT
TRBD1 TRBJ1-2 - TRBV28 15 CASSLSVTGGDGYTF TGTGCCAGCAGTTTATCTGTGACAGGGGGCGATGGCTACACCTTC
- TRBJ2-1 - TRBV11-1 15 CASSLRSGFYNEQFF TGTGCCAGCAGCTTAAGGTCCGGGTTCTACAATGAGCAGTTCTTC
- TRBJ1-2 - TRBV6-1 13 CASSPGVDYGYTF TGTGCCAGCAGTCCAGGGGTGGACTATGGCTACACCTTC
TRBD1 TRBJ2-2 - TRBV11-3 19 CASSLDRDRGPVDTGELFF TGTGCCAGCAGCTTAGATAGGGACAGGGGGCCGGTGGACACCGGGGAGCTGTTTTTT
- TRBJ2-7 few TRBV6-1 15 CASSELRGGSYEQYF TGTGCCAGCAGTGAATTAAGGGGAGGCTCCTACGAGCAGTACTTC
- TRBJ2-1 - TRBV4-1 14 CASSALQGGNEQFF TGCGCCAGCAGCGCCTTACAGGGGGGGAATGAGCAGTTCTTC
TRBD2 TRBJ2-3 - TRBV7-9 17 CASSLYSGGLPNIGQYF TGTGCCAGCAGCTTGTATAGCGGGGGCCTACCTAATATTGGGCAGTATTTT
TRBD1 TRBJ1-1 once TRBV5-1 16 CASSLKTGYPSTEAFF TGCGCCAGCAGCTTGAAGACAGGGTACCCTTCCACTGAAGCTTTCTTT